The 15 T cell receptor beta chains below come from one sample, sequenced in a study of blood T cell repertoires in COVID-19. Assay used: immunoSEQ multiplex PCR; TCRdb lists only in-frame clones, some missing. The data show 110,000 to 150,000 clones, with 85% seen just once and about 3.2% held by the top ten. Sequenced input: peripheral blood. Source of these receptors: a man aged 50-60 years with acute or convalescent COVID-19.

V usage is TRBV6-5 and J usage is TRBJ1-2; 8 positions match TRBD1. Trimming took 6 bases from V and 4 from J; bases not matched to a gene: 10. The CDR3 is 15 amino acids. The germline V gene has CDR1 MNHEY and CDR2 SVGAGI. The CDR3 DNA follows: TGTGCCAGCAGCATTGATGGGACAGGAACCTATGGCTACACCTTC. Residues: CASSIDGTGTYGYTF.

This CDR3 reads CASSNSGGRAFF. The CDR3 coding sequence is TGTGCCAGCAGTAATTCAGGCGGGAGGGCTTTCTTT. V is TRBV12-3 or TRBV12-4 and J is TRBJ1-1; no definite D call. The V end lost 5 bases, the J end lost 11 bases, and 15 bases lay between the germline ends. CDR3 length: 12 residues.

This chain links TRBV24-1 with TRBJ1-1; D gene ambiguous. This CDR3 has 12 residues. Germline CDR1 is KGHDR and CDR2 is SFDVKD. V lost 10 bases, J lost 2 bases, and 10 bases lay in between. This CDR3 is CATHFRNTEAFF. Here the CDR3 DNA reads TGTGCCACACATTTCAGAAACACTGAAGCTTTCTTT.

CDR3 loop: CASRTGTGVTGELFF. The CDR3 DNA reads TGTGCCAGCAGGACCGGGACAGGGGTCACCGGGGAGCTGTTTTTT. The rearrangement joins TRBV7-9 to TRBJ2-2; 10 positions match TRBD1. Germline V gene sequence: CDR1 SEHNR, CDR2 FQNEAQ (reference sequence). The CDR3 has 15 residues. V shed 6 bases and J 4 bases; nucleotides not matched to a gene: 5.

The rearrangement links TRBV7-6 to TRBJ1-5; no definite D call. The CDR3 loop spans 16 amino acids. Germline V gene lookup returns CDR1 SGHVS and CDR2 FNYEAQ. The V end lost 1 base, the J end lost 3 bases, and 13 bases lay between the germline ends. CDR3 nucleotide sequence: TGTGCCAGCAGCTTAGGTCCCCAGGCTCTCAATCAGCCCCAGCATTTT. Translating it yields CASSLGPQALNQPQHF.

The DNA of the CDR3 is TGTGCCAGCAGCCACGGGACAGGGGCTTCACCCCTCCACTTT. Translation: CASSHGTGASPLHF. V usage is TRBV14 and J usage is TRBJ1-6; 10 positions agree with TRBD1. The CDR3 extends over 14 amino acids. Germline CDR1 is SGHDN and CDR2 is FVKESK. Trimming took 3 bases from V and 9 from J; bases not matched to a gene: 2. Full variable domain (rest looked up from reference TRBV14 and TRBJ1-6): EAGVTQFPSHSVIEKGQTVTLRCDPISGHDNLYWYRRVMGKEIKFLLHFVKESKQDESGMPNNRFLAERTGGTYSTLKVQPAELEDSGVYFCASSHGTGASPLHFGNGTRLTVT.

V usage is TRBV28 and J usage is TRBJ1-1, with no clear D. This CDR3 comprises 15 residues. Per the germline V gene, CDR1 is MDHEN and CDR2 is SYDVKM. Trimming shortened V by 2 bases and J by 4 bases, and 14 bases separated the two germline ends. The CDR3 nucleotides read TGTGCCAGCAGTTTACCCCGAGAGTTGTTCACTGAAGCTTTCTTT. Translated: CASSLPRELFTEAFF.

The chain carries TRBV10-2 and TRBJ2-1, with D maybe TRBD1 (7 bases). The CDR3 sequence is 16 residues long. The germline gives CDR1 WSHSY, CDR2 SAAADI. V lost 0 bases and J lost 7, with 16 bases in between. CDR3 region: CASSESEGRGRNEQFF. As DNA, the CDR3 is TGCGCCAGCAGTGAGTCCGAAGGCAGGGGGAGGAATGAGCAGTTCTTC.

Only one count was recorded for this clone. The chain uses TRBV6-5 and TRBJ1-2, with TRBD1 as a possible D gene (6 bases). The CDR3 extends over 15 amino acids. V lost 4 bases, J lost 0 bases, and 12 bases lay in between. The germline gives CDR1 MNHEY, CDR2 SVGAGI. The CDR3 DNA reads TGTGCCAGCAGTTCAGGACAGACCCCTAACTATGGCTACACCTTC. This sequence encodes CASSSGQTPNYGYTF.

The rearrangement joins TRBV20-1 to TRBJ2-4; TRBD2 might be the D (6 bases). Germline CDR1 is DFQATT and CDR2 is SNEGSKA (reference sequence). CDR3 size: 15 residues. V lost 3 bases and J lost 4, with 16 bases in between. For the CDR3, the DNA is TGCAGTGCTAGTGGGCGGGACCCCGAGAAAAACATTCAGTACTTC. This gives the protein CSASGRDPEKNIQYF.

The chain uses TRBV27 and TRBJ1-2; 12 bases are shared with TRBD1. CDR1 and CDR2 (germline): MNHEY, SMNVEV (reference sequence). The CDR3 has 19 amino acids. The V and J ends lost 4 bases and 5 bases, in that order; junction bases with no gene match: 17. The CDR3 DNA reads as TGTGCCAGCAGTTCGTTCCTCGGGACAGGGGGCGATGTAAGATATGGCTACACCTTC. Translation: CASSSFLGTGGDVRYGYTF.

The gene calls are TRBV15 and TRBJ2-3; unclear D gene. The CDR3 consists of 15 residues. In germline, CDR1 is LNHNV, CDR2 YYDKDF (reference sequence). V gave up 1 base and J gave up 2 bases, with 10 bases separating them. CDR3: CATSRVARSTDTQYF. CDR3 bases: TGTGCCACCAGCAGAGTGGCTAGATCCACAGATACGCAGTATTTT.

CDR3 loop: CASSPRQGWNEKLFF. DNA of the CDR3: TGTGCCAGCAGTCCGCGACAGGGTTGGAATGAAAAACTGTTTTTT. This chain links TRBV27 with TRBJ1-4, with 7 positions matching TRBD1. V lost 5 bases and J lost 5; bases outside the gene matches: 8. Germline loops: CDR1 MNHEY, CDR2 SMNVEV (reference sequence). This CDR3 region has 15 residues. The entire variable domain, with the rest obtained from reference TRBV27 and TRBJ1-4, is as follows: EAQVTQNPRYLITVTGKKLTVTCSQNMNHEYMSWYRQDPGLGLRQIYYSMNVEVTDKGDVPEGYKVSRKEKRNFPLILESPSPNQTSLYFCASSPRQGWNEKLFFGSGTQLSVL.

This sequence joins TRBV18 and TRBJ2-1, with 7 positions matching TRBD1. V shed 2 bases, J shed 3 bases, and the junction held 4 bases outside the gene matches. This CDR3 contains 15 residues. Per the germline V gene, CDR1 is KGHSH and CDR2 is LQKENI. The CDR3 spells CASSPTGELYNEQFF. The CDR3 bases are TGTGCCAGCTCACCAACAGGGGAACTCTACAATGAGCAGTTCTTC. Combining the CDR3 with reference TRBV18 and TRBJ2-1 gives the whole variable domain NAGVMQNPRHLVRRRGQEARLRCSPMKGHSHVYWYRQLPEEGLKFMVYLQKENIIDESGMPKERFSAEFPKEGPSILRIQQVVRGDSAAYFCASSPTGELYNEQFFGPGTRLTVL.

The gene calls are TRBV6-5 and TRBJ1-5; D unresolved. Trimming removed 4 bases at V and 0 bases at J, with 7 bases between. Germline V gene lookup returns CDR1 MNHEY and CDR2 SVGAGI. The CDR3 has 14 amino acids. In DNA, the CDR3 is TGTGCCAGCAGTTTACAGACTAGCAATCAGCCCCAGCATTTT. This translates into CASSLQTSNQPQHF.